This T cell receptor (beta chain) was sequenced for a study of shared T cell receptors in the human thymus. The germline gives CDR1 SGDLS, CDR2 YYNGEE. This CDR3 is built from 15 residues. V lost 0 bases, J lost 2 bases, and 12 bases lay in between. Profiled with immunoSEQ multiplex PCR; TCRdb holds only in-frame clones, not every one. The sample gives approximately 490,000 clones, roughly 74% of which show up once; about 0.013% is in the top ten. The sample was also linked to a second study, of human thymus T cells. That report adds: From resections taken during corrective heart surgery, the thymus tissue was obtained.

Sequencing was carried out using thymocytes. The chain has TRBV9 and TRBJ2-7; possible D gene TRBD2, 6 bases. The source of this sequence is a boy in the first two years of life with a congenital heart defect. The CDR3 sequence is CASSVGPGDPYEQYF. CDR3 in DNA: TGTGCCAGCAGCGTAGGTCCGGGAGACCCCTACGAGCAGTACTTC.